This entry lists 13 T cell receptor beta chains sequenced from one sample in a study of cytomegalovirus exposure and HLA in healthy donors. Here immunoSEQ multiplex PCR was the method, and the copy in TCRdb shows in-frame clones only, minus some. This table holds some 120,000 clones, about 88% found once. Sequenced input: PBMCs. The receptors originated from a woman in her late teens or twenties in good health and CMV-seronegative.

The J gene is TRBJ1-2, the V gene TRBV28; a possible D gene is TRBD1 (5 bases). Germline V gives CDR1 MDHEN, CDR2 SYDVKM. The CDR3 runs to 15 residues. Trimming took off 4 bases at V and 1 base at J, with 13 bases between the two ends. The CDR3 protein is CASSSSRQGNYGYTF. The CDR3 nucleotides read TGTGCCAGCAGTTCATCACGGCAGGGTAACTATGGCTACACCTTC.

V gene TRBV6-6 combines with J gene TRBJ2-5; possibly TRBD1 for D (6 bases). The germline gives CDR1 MNHNY, CDR2 SVGAGI (reference sequence). V lost 2 bases to trimming and J lost 1 base, with 8 bases between them. This CDR3 is 14 amino acids long. The CDR3: CASSYQGPQETQYF. CDR3 nucleotide sequence: TGTGCCAGCAGTTACCAGGGGCCCCAAGAGACCCAGTACTTC.

The V and J genes are TRBV5-6 and TRBJ1-2; 7 bases map to TRBD1. The J segment lost 8 bases and the V segment lost 0 bases, leaving 4 bases of the junction unmatched. This CDR3 is built from 13 residues. The germline gives CDR1 SGHDT, CDR2 YYEEEE. DNA of the CDR3: TGTGCCAGCAGCTTGGCAGGGGGTCGGGGCTACACCTTC. Its translation is CASSLAGGRGYTF.

The chain couples TRBV15 to TRBJ1-1; no clear D gene. Trimming removed 0 bases at V and 0 bases at J, with 17 bases between. CDR3 size: 18 residues. In germline, CDR1 is LNHNV, CDR2 YYDKDF (reference sequence). DNA for the CDR3: TGTGCCACCAGCAGAGAGGAGGTTACAGATCTTATGAACACTGAAGCTTTCTTT. This codes for CATSREEVTDLMNTEAFF.

V usage is TRBV7-2 and J usage is TRBJ2-1; D remains unclear. The V gene lost 3 bases and the J gene lost 5 bases, with 2 bases spanning the gap. The germline gives CDR1 SGHTA, CDR2 FQGNSA. The CDR3 contains 11 residues. This CDR3 reads CASSFDNEQFF. CDR3 bases: TGTGCCAGCAGCTTCGACAATGAGCAGTTCTTC.

V is TRBV19 and J is TRBJ1-5; the D gene is possibly TRBD1 (5 bases). V lost 7 bases, J lost 10 bases, and 26 bases lay in between. CDR1 is LNHDA and CDR2 is SQIVND in the germline V gene (reference sequence). This CDR3 comprises 16 residues. The CDR3 nucleotides are TGTGCCAGTACCCATGACGGGGGAGCAGGGTCAGGTCCCCAGCATTTT. Amino acid sequence: CASTHDGGAGSGPQHF.

This clone was recorded once. The J gene is TRBJ2-3, the V gene TRBV2, with 16 positions matching TRBD2. The CDR3 has 18 amino acids. V trimming: 6 bases; J trimming: 4 bases; junction bases outside the gene matches: 10. Germline V gene data show CDR1 as SNHLY and CDR2 as FYNNEI. The CDR3 nucleotides read TGTGCCAGCAGCGCCGGGACTAGCGGGAGGGGTGGGGCAGATACGCAGTATTTT. It translates to CASSAGTSGRGGADTQYF.

This clone appeared once. The gene calls are TRBV7-8 and TRBJ2-2; D unclear. Germline V CDR1 and CDR2: SGHVS, FQNEAQ. V shed 3 bases and J shed 4 bases, with 3 bases lying between them. CDR3 length equals 12 residues. CDR3 sequence: CASSFSTGELFF. The DNA of the CDR3 is TGTGCCAGCAGCTTCTCCACCGGGGAGCTGTTTTTT.

This sequence joins TRBV7-6 and TRBJ1-1, with a possible D match to TRBD1 (6 bases). Germline values: CDR1 SGHVS, CDR2 FNYEAQ. The CDR3 consists of 17 residues. Trimming pared 4 bases from V and 3 bases from J, leaving 21 bases between. The CDR3, as DNA: TGTGCCAGCAGCTACAGGACGGGGGGTCAGGGGCACACTGAAGCTTTCTTT. Residues: CASSYRTGGQGHTEAFF.

The V call is TRBV7-9, the J call TRBJ2-1; D is perhaps TRBD2 (6 bases). V was clipped by 5 bases and J by 10 bases, with 15 bases between them. Germline CDR1 is SEHNR and CDR2 is FQNEAQ (reference sequence). The CDR3 is 13 residues long. DNA for the CDR3: TGTGCCAGCAGCATGAGCGGAGGGGAGGAGCAGTTCTTC. This gives the protein CASSMSGGEEQFF.

The sample holds a few counts of this clone. The chain carries TRBV18 and TRBJ1-6; 11 nucleotides line up with TRBD1. V lost 4 bases and J lost 7; bases outside the gene matches: 6. The CDR3 has 16 amino acids. In germline, CDR1 is KGHSH, CDR2 LQKENI. CDR3 sequence reads: CASSLSGQGANSPLHF. The DNA of the CDR3 is TGTGCCAGCTCACTATCCGGACAGGGGGCAAATTCACCCCTCCACTTT.

J is TRBJ1-2 and V is TRBV19, with TRBD1 identical over 8 bases. Trimming cost V 8 bases and J 5 bases; bases outside gene matches: 13. CDR1 is LNHDA, CDR2 SQIVND, per germline (reference sequence). The CDR3 is made up of 15 amino acids. CDR3 region: CASSDRGLKLYGYTF. CDR3 bases: TGTGCCAGTTCTGACAGGGGCTTGAAGTTGTATGGCTACACCTTC.

This sequence joins TRBV6-4 and TRBJ2-2, with D uncertain. V gave up 8 bases and J gave up 7 bases, with 14 bases separating them. In germline, CDR1 is MRHNA, CDR2 SNTAGT. This CDR3 contains 13 residues. CDR3 loop: CASGPSDSGELFF. The CDR3 DNA follows: TGTGCCAGCGGTCCGAGCGATAGCGGGGAGCTGTTTTTT.